These 28 T cell receptor beta chains share one sample of origin, sequenced in a study of identical twins. TCRdb re-called the 5' RACE reads with MiXCR, one entry per CDR3 protein. This table has about 530,000 distinct CDR3 sequences, about a fifth appearing once. These data also featured in a second study, about yellow fever vaccine responses in identical twins.

Sequenced sample: CD4+ T cells sorted from blood. The receptors shown here come from a woman aged 18-35 years in good health.

The rearrangement uses TRBV18 and TRBJ2-5, with D hard to call. V dropped 1 base and J dropped 5 bases, with 11 bases sitting between them. This CDR3 has 14 amino acids. CDR1 KGHSH and CDR2 LQKENI come from the germline V gene. The CDR3 sequence is CASSPRSTGETQYF. In DNA form, the CDR3 reads TGTGCCAGCTCACCACGATCAACGGGCGAGACCCAGTACTTC.

There are a few counts of this clonotype. The chain recombines TRBV7-3 with TRBJ2-7; perhaps TRBD1 as D (6 bases). The ends were cut back, 5 bases at V and 1 base at J, with 15 bases in the middle. Germline CDR1 SGHTA, CDR2 FQGTGA. The CDR3 consists of 15 residues. In nucleotides, the CDR3 is TGTGCCAGCAGCCTAATGAATGGACAGTCCTACGAGCAGTACTTC. It codes for CASSLMNGQSYEQYF.

The sample holds a few counts of this clonotype. This rearrangement joins TRBV28 to TRBJ1-5; tentative D call: TRBD1 (6 bases). Looked up from germline, CDR1 is MDHEN and CDR2 is SYDVKM. The CDR3 consists of 13 residues. Deletions cut 7 bases from V and 4 bases from J, with 11 bases between. DNA of the CDR3: TGTGCCAGCATGGGCAGGGGTAATCAGCCCCAGCATTTT. It translates to CASMGRGNQPQHF.

This clonotype was recorded many times. The V and J genes are TRBV4-2 and TRBJ1-1; D possibly corresponds to TRBD1 (5 bases). CDR3 length: 13 amino acids. Between the trimmed V and J ends, which lost 6 bases and 4 bases, there was a span of 12 bases. Looked up from germline, CDR1 is LGHNA and CDR2 is YNFKEQ. CDR3 region: CASSRTGSTEAFF. CDR3 in DNA: TGTGCCAGCAGTCGAACAGGATCCACTGAAGCTTTCTTT.

V gene TRBV20-1 combines with J gene TRBJ2-3; perhaps TRBD2 as D (6 bases). Germline V gives CDR1 DFQATT, CDR2 SNEGSKA (reference sequence). The CDR3 length is 15 residues. With 5 bases removed from V and 1 base from J, the gap between germline ends came to 16 bases. CDR3 in amino acids: CSAPPRGMGTDTQYF. DNA of the CDR3: TGCAGTGCTCCCCCCCGGGGGATGGGCACAGATACGCAGTATTTT.

The CDR3 is CATSRALASGELFF. CDR3 coding DNA: TGTGCCACCAGCAGAGCTCTAGCGAGCGGGGAGCTGTTTTTT. J is TRBJ2-2 and V is TRBV15, with D perhaps matching TRBD2 (6 bases). This CDR3 is built from 14 residues. V gave up 1 base and J gave up 7 bases, with 10 bases separating them. The germline V gene encodes CDR1 LNHNV and CDR2 YYDKDF (reference sequence).

The chain couples TRBV20-1 to TRBJ2-1, with 10 bases lining up with TRBD2. J was trimmed by 4 bases and V by 2 bases; bases with no gene match: 5. The CDR3 contains 15 residues. CDR1 DFQATT and CDR2 SNEGSKA come from the germline V gene (reference sequence). The CDR3 nucleotides read TGCAGTGCTAGAATCGGACTAGCGGAGTACAATGAGCAGTTCTTC. It specifies CSARIGLAEYNEQFF.

Only a few counts were recorded for this clonotype. The genes are TRBV20-1 and TRBJ2-5, with a possible D match to TRBD1 (6 bases). Germline CDR1 is DFQATT and CDR2 is SNEGSKA (reference sequence). The ends were cut back, 3 bases at V and 10 bases at J, with 24 bases in the middle. There are 15 residues in the CDR3. The CDR3 spells CSASSGDTHFGGQYF. CDR3 nucleotide sequence: TGCAGTGCTAGTTCAGGGGACACCCACTTTGGGGGCCAGTACTTC.

V usage is TRBV4-2 and J usage is TRBJ1-5; TRBD1 agrees at 8 bases. V shed 4 bases and J 6 bases; nucleotides not matched to a gene: 11. The CDR3 is made up of 16 amino acids. Germline V gene sequence: CDR1 LGHNA, CDR2 YNFKEQ. The CDR3 loop reads CASSRTLQGGGQPQHF. DNA of the CDR3: TGTGCCAGCAGCCGAACCCTACAGGGGGGGGGTCAGCCCCAGCATTTT.

This clonotype was seen only a few times. This chain links TRBV20-1 with TRBJ2-7; D is uncertain. The germline gives CDR1 DFQATT, CDR2 SNEGSKA (reference sequence). The CDR3 loop spans 11 amino acids. Trimming stripped 7 bases from V and 2 bases from J, with 9 bases between. CDR3 sequence: CSGQATYEQYF. CDR3 coding DNA: TGCAGTGGGCAGGCGACCTACGAGCAGTACTTC.

The V gene is TRBV5-1, the J gene TRBJ2-7; D not resolved. Germline V lookup: CDR1 SGHRS, CDR2 YFSETQ. The CDR3 covers 13 residues. Trimming removed 4 bases at V and 3 bases at J, with 11 bases between. CDR3 sequence (DNA): TGCGCCAGCAGCCCGTCCTTCTACTACGAGCAGTACTTC. It yields the protein CASSPSFYYEQYF.

The chain combines TRBV2 with TRBJ2-7; D unresolved. The CDR3 has 12 amino acids. Between the trimmed V and J ends, which lost 6 bases and 8 bases, there was a span of 14 bases. The germline V gene has CDR1 SNHLY and CDR2 FYNNEI. Here the CDR3 DNA reads TGTGCCAGCAGAGCCGGGTCCGGAAAGCAGTACTTC. The encoded protein is CASRAGSGKQYF.

In this sample, this clonotype turned up a few times. The gene calls are TRBV29-1 and TRBJ1-1; D gene uncertain. V lost 3 bases and J 0 bases, leaving 20 bases between the germline ends. The germline gives CDR1 SQVTM, CDR2 ANQGSEA. The CDR3 has 17 amino acids. In DNA form, the CDR3 reads TGCAGCGTTGAGGAAAAGACCCGATTTAGAATGAACACTGAAGCTTTCTTT. Residues: CSVEEKTRFRMNTEAFF.

The V gene is TRBV20-1, the J gene TRBJ2-4; D is unclear. The CDR3 has 13 amino acids. V lost 5 bases to trimming and J lost 0 bases, with 8 bases between them. Germline V gene data show CDR1 as DFQATT and CDR2 as SNEGSKA (reference sequence). CDR3 sequence reads: CSAGSIAKNIQYF. The DNA for the CDR3 is TGCAGTGCTGGAAGTATAGCCAAAAACATTCAGTACTTC.

The chain links TRBV19 to TRBJ2-2; 11 nucleotides agree with TRBD2. CDR1 LNHDA and CDR2 SQIVND come from the germline V gene (reference sequence). V was pared by 8 bases and J by 2 bases, with 7 bases of the junction left unmatched. The CDR3 runs to 16 residues. DNA of the CDR3: TGTGCCAGTCGCCCCGGGACTAGCGGAAACACCGGGGAGCTGTTTTTT. This codes for CASRPGTSGNTGELFF.

V and J are TRBV7-3 and TRBJ2-1; TRBD2 aligns across 11 bases. This CDR3 spans 16 amino acids. Germline CDR1 is SGHTA and CDR2 is FQGTGA. The V and J ends lost 4 bases and 5 bases, in that order; junction bases with no gene match: 7. The CDR3 DNA sequence: TGTGCCAGCAGCTCCCGACTAGCGGGACCCGACAATGAGCAGTTCTTC. Its translation: CASSSRLAGPDNEQFF.

This clonotype was observed a few times. CDR3 sequence (DNA): TGTGCCAGCACCTTCCGGGGGGTGGAAAAACTGTTTTTT. It yields the protein CASTFRGVEKLFF. The chain employs TRBV12-3 or TRBV12-4 and TRBJ1-4; TRBD1 might be the D (5 bases). V lost 7 bases and J 8 bases, leaving 14 bases between the germline ends. The CDR3 is made up of 13 amino acids.

This clonotype was recorded a few times. This chain joins TRBV3-1 and TRBJ2-3, with TRBD2 matching over 7 bases. CDR1 and CDR2 from the germline V gene are LGHDT and YNNKEL (reference sequence). After removal of 1 base from V and 7 bases from J, the junction contained 2 bases not matched to a gene. The CDR3 is 13 amino acids. CDR3 residues: CASSQGLANTQYF. In nucleotides, the CDR3 is TGTGCCAGCAGCCAAGGACTAGCAAATACGCAGTATTTT.

V gene TRBV5-1 combines with J gene TRBJ1-1; D is perhaps TRBD1 (6 bases). Trimming pared 4 bases from V and 5 bases from J, leaving 15 bases between. The CDR3 contains 14 residues. The germline CDR1 and CDR2 sequences are SGHRS and YFSETQ. The CDR3 here is CASSIIGGGTEAFF. The CDR3 nucleotides are TGCGCCAGCAGCATAATAGGGGGTGGGACTGAAGCTTTCTTT.

CDR3 DNA sequence: TGTGCCAGCAGCTCCGACCGGACAGCTAACACTGAAGCTTTCTTT. It encodes CASSSDRTANTEAFF. The chain has TRBV7-9 and TRBJ1-1; D possibly corresponds to TRBD1 (6 bases). The CDR3 runs 15 residues. V lost 4 bases to trimming and J lost 2 bases, with 14 bases between them. Germline values: CDR1 SEHNR, CDR2 FQNEAQ (reference sequence).

This clonotype occurred a few times. V is TRBV7-2 and J is TRBJ2-2; 8 nucleotides match TRBD1. The CDR3 runs to 15 residues. Germline loops: CDR1 SGHTA, CDR2 FQGNSA. With V trimmed by 5 bases and J by 5 bases, 7 bases remained unmatched. The DNA for the CDR3 is TGTGCCAGCAGCCAATCGGGACAGGTTACCGGGGAGCTGTTTTTT. Residues: CASSQSGQVTGELFF.

This clonotype was seen a handful of times. J is TRBJ1-1 and V is TRBV5-1, with D uncertain. There are 13 residues in the CDR3. The V and J ends lost 2 bases and 5 bases respectively, with 10 bases between them. Germline values: CDR1 SGHRS, CDR2 YFSETQ. CDR3 DNA sequence: TGCGCCAGCAGCTTTACCGGGTCGACTGAAGCTTTCTTT. It specifies CASSFTGSTEAFF.

The table lists this clonotype with a few counts. The chain recombines TRBV7-9 with TRBJ2-7, with D perhaps given as TRBD1 or TRBD2 (5 bases each). CDR1 SEHNR and CDR2 FQNEAQ come from the germline V gene (reference sequence). The CDR3 runs to 15 residues. Trimming cost V 5 bases and J 2 bases, with 16 bases left between them. The CDR3 spells CASSNSVGPPYEQYV. The CDR3 coding sequence is TGTGCCAGCAGCAACTCCGTGGGACCCCCCTACGAGCAGTACGTC.

The chain is built from TRBV12-3 or TRBV12-4 and TRBJ1-3; 9 nucleotides agree with TRBD1. This CDR3 spans 15 amino acids. V was clipped by 3 bases and J by 1 base; unmatched bases: 1. CDR3 in DNA: TGTGCCAGCAGTTTGGGGACAGGGTCTGGAAACACCATATATTTT. The encoded protein is CASSLGTGSGNTIYF.

There are a few counts of this clonotype. CDR3 residues: CASSLPGTLYNEQFF. The CDR3 nucleotides read TGTGCCAGCAGCCTCCCCGGGACTCTCTACAATGAGCAGTTCTTC. This rearrangement joins TRBV7-2 to TRBJ2-1; a possible D gene is TRBD2 (6 bases). The V gene's germline CDR1 is SGHTA and CDR2 FQGNSA. The CDR3 is made up of 15 amino acids. Between the trimmed V and J ends, which lost 5 bases and 3 bases, there was a span of 14 bases.

A few counts support this clonotype. The chain has TRBV5-1 and TRBJ1-3; D gene unclear. Germline values: CDR1 SGHRS, CDR2 YFSETQ. CDR3 length equals 14 residues. V lost 4 bases, J lost 1 base, and 9 bases lay in between. The CDR3 reads CASSDTPSGNTIYF. Here the CDR3 DNA reads TGCGCCAGCAGCGATACCCCGTCTGGAAACACCATATATTTT.

This clonotype was seen more than once but under ten times. The chain carries TRBV20-1 and TRBJ2-7; 8 nucleotides match TRBD2. The CDR3 length is 12 residues. With V trimmed by 6 bases and J by 6 bases, 7 bases remained unmatched. The V gene's germline CDR1 is DFQATT and CDR2 SNEGSKA (reference sequence). The CDR3 loop is CSASSGSAEQYF. In DNA, the CDR3 is TGCAGTGCATCGAGCGGGAGCGCCGAGCAGTACTTC.

This chain connects TRBV29-1 to TRBJ1-5, with D uncertain. Trimming pared 4 bases from V and 7 bases from J, leaving 17 bases between. The length of the CDR3 is 14 residues. CDR1 and CDR2 (germline): SQVTM, ANQGSEA. CDR3 amino acids: CSVVLAGSRQPQHF. The CDR3 DNA reads as TGCAGCGTTGTTTTGGCGGGGTCGCGGCAGCCCCAGCATTTT. Full variable domain (remainder filled in from reference TRBV29-1 and TRBJ1-5): SAVISQKPSRDICQRGTSLTIQCQVDSQVTMMFWYRQQPGQSLTLIATANQGSEATYESGFVIDKFPISRPNLTFSTLTVSNMSPEDSSIYLCSVVLAGSRQPQHFGDGTRLSIL.